This record covers a single T cell receptor (beta chain). Its target is not known. The entry originates in a study of cytomegalovirus exposure and HLA in healthy donors. Study conclusions and caveats: Many donors shared some public TCRs, even though most TCR sequences were rare.

The PCR was carried out with 60 Vbeta primers and 13 Jbeta primers. Measured with immunoSEQ multiplex PCR; TCRdb has only the in-frame clones, and not every one. The sample holds roughly 160,000 clones, about four fifths seen once. The CDR3 runs 14 residues. The V gene end was trimmed by 8 bases and the J gene end by 7 bases; junction bases not matched to a gene: 10. The V gene's germline CDR1 is SNHLY and CDR2 FYNNEI. This sequence was found in a woman aged 45-60 years in good health and CMV-seropositive. The rearrangement uses TRBV2 and TRBJ1-1; 10 nucleotides agree with TRBD1. Sample: PBMCs. The CDR3 sequence is CASEGQGGGIEAFF. The CDR3 bases are TGTGCCAGCGAAGGACAGGGGGGGGGCATTGAAGCTTTCTTT.